One and the same sample provided the 30 T cell receptor beta chains below, sequenced in a study of T cell changes during pregnancy in multiple sclerosis (dated by TCRdb to between 2019 and 2020). Library preparation was by the immunoSEQ multiplex PCR assay. Entries here come from immuneACCESS through TCRdb and include only in-frame sequences with V and J called. Some clones fail to appear in such tables; in the studies checked, an unresolved V gene covers under half of the shortfall, and the cause of the remainder is unknown. The sample table lists about 77,000 clones, 89% of them with a count of one. The ten largest clonotypes hold approximately 2% of the sample. The material sequenced was peripheral blood, taken before pregnancy. All receptors derive from a female donor with multiple sclerosis, enrolled in a pregnancy study.

CDR3 sequence (DNA): TGTGCCAGCAGCCAATTTCACAGGAACACTGAAGCTTTCTTT. Translating it yields CASSQFHRNTEAFF. The V call is TRBV16, the J call TRBJ1-1; D is uncertain. V dropped 1 base and J dropped 1 base, with 7 bases sitting between them. Germline V gene sequence: CDR1 KGHSY, CDR2 FQNENV. The CDR3 is 14 residues long.

This clone was detected once. J is TRBJ2-1 and V is TRBV4-3; TRBD2 matches at 13 bases. With 0 bases clipped from V and 7 bases from J, the junction kept 6 bases outside the gene matches. This CDR3 comprises 17 residues. The V gene's germline CDR1 is LGHNA and CDR2 YSLEER. The CDR3 sequence is CASSQDLLAGGPNEQFF. CDR3 coding DNA: TGCGCCAGCAGCCAAGACTTACTAGCGGGGGGGCCGAATGAGCAGTTCTTC.

The chain carries TRBV9 and TRBJ1-1, with D maybe TRBD1 (5 bases). This CDR3 has 17 amino acids. Trimming removed 0 bases from V and 5 bases from J, with 20 bases in between. Germline loops: CDR1 SGDLS, CDR2 YYNGEE. In DNA form, the CDR3 reads TGTGCCAGCAGCGTAGGTTATGTGGGGGGGGAAACAACTGAAGCTTTCTTT. The encoded protein is CASSVGYVGGETTEAFF.

J is TRBJ1-6 and V is TRBV19; D may be TRBD1 (5 bases). The CDR3 runs 13 residues. In germline, CDR1 is LNHDA, CDR2 SQIVND (reference sequence). Trimming cost V 7 bases and J 7 bases, with 11 bases left between them. As DNA, the CDR3 is TGTGCCAGTATGGGCAGGGAAAATTCACCCCTCCACTTT. It encodes CASMGRENSPLHF.

This rearrangement joins TRBV7-3 to TRBJ2-1; 8 bases fit TRBD2. Germline V gene data show CDR1 as SGHTA and CDR2 as FQGTGA. This CDR3 is 16 amino acids long. V lost 5 bases and J lost 4; bases outside the gene matches: 10. CDR3: CASSPSLAGAYNEQFF. The CDR3 DNA follows: TGTGCCAGCAGCCCCTCCCTAGCGGGCGCATACAATGAGCAGTTCTTC.

This clone has a single count. The chain has TRBV19 and TRBJ1-5; D call uncertain. Trimming cost V 3 bases and J 3 bases, with 12 bases left between them. Germline CDR1 reads LNHDA; CDR2 reads SQIVND (reference sequence). The CDR3 is made up of 15 amino acids. For the CDR3, the DNA is TGTGCCAGTAGTATCGAGAACCCGATCAATCAGCCCCAGCATTTT. This translates into CASSIENPINQPQHF.

The chain has TRBV6-1 and TRBJ1-2; weak D call: TRBD1 (6 bases). Germline V gene data show CDR1 as MNHNS and CDR2 as SASEGT. This CDR3 comprises 14 residues. Trimming left V 6 bases short and J 3 bases short, with 14 bases between. The CDR3 here is CASRGRQDHYGYTF. In nucleotides, the CDR3 is TGTGCCAGCAGGGGGAGACAGGACCACTATGGCTACACCTTC.

The CDR3, as DNA: TGTGCCAGCAGTCGGACAGGGGTGAACACTGAAGCTTTCTTT. Protein: CASSRTGVNTEAFF. The chain employs TRBV27 and TRBJ1-1; 9 nucleotides agree with TRBD1. The V gene's germline CDR1 is MNHEY and CDR2 SMNVEV (reference sequence). This CDR3 is built from 14 residues. Losses at the gene ends were 5 bases for V and 0 bases for J; bases not matched to a gene: 1.

J is TRBJ1-5 and V is TRBV21-1; the table's D call, TRBD1, was not checked against the DNA. TRBV21-1 corresponds to a pseudogene. This CDR3 contains 18 residues. Written as DNA, the CDR3 is TGTGCCAGCAGCAAGGCCGGGACAGGGATGGAGGGGAATCAGCCCCAGCATTTT. It translates to CASSKAGTGMEGNQPQHF.

This clone was picked up one time. The chain combines TRBV11-2 with TRBJ1-1, with a possible D match to TRBD1 (6 bases). The CDR3 loop spans 14 amino acids. The V gene lost 5 bases and the J gene lost 6 bases, with 16 bases spanning the gap. Germline CDR1 reads SGHAT; CDR2 reads FQNNGV. The CDR3 bases are TGTGCCAGCAGCCATACAGGGTCGGTGGCTGAAGCTTTCTTT. It yields the protein CASSHTGSVAEAFF.

The CDR3 reads CASSLVAGGRDTQYF. The CDR3 DNA reads TGTGCCAGCAGCTTGGTTGCGGGGGGCCGAGATACGCAGTATTTT. The chain has TRBV5-6 and TRBJ2-3; 8 bases agree with TRBD2. CDR1 and CDR2 (germline): SGHDT, YYEEEE. The length of the CDR3 is 15 residues. Trimming took 0 bases from V and 5 from J; bases not matched to a gene: 5.

The count of this clone is one. V and J are TRBV25-1 and TRBJ1-1, with TRBD1 identical over 7 bases. This CDR3 region has 15 residues. V lost 2 bases, J lost 3 bases, and 6 bases stayed unmatched. Germline-derived CDR1 and CDR2 are MGHDK and SYGVNS. The CDR3 bases are TGTGCCAGCAGTGAAGGGGGCAGGGGGGACACTGAAGCTTTCTTT. Its translation is CASSEGGRGDTEAFF.

CDR3 sequence: CASSQSRGGGATDTQYF. CDR3 nucleotides: TGCGCCAGCAGTCAAAGTCGGGGCGGGGGGGCAACAGATACGCAGTATTTT. The chain carries TRBV5-1 and TRBJ2-3; TRBD2 agrees at 9 bases. Trimming cost V 5 bases and J 3 bases; bases outside gene matches: 13. The CDR3 contains 17 residues. Per germline, CDR1 SGHRS and CDR2 YFSETQ.

The V call is TRBV6-5, the J call TRBJ1-2, with TRBD1 matching over 10 bases. V dropped 4 bases and J dropped 8; count of bases not matched to a gene: 10. Germline V gene sequence: CDR1 MNHEY, CDR2 SVGAGI. The CDR3 totals 15 residues. For the CDR3, the DNA is TGTGCCAGCAGTTCGTCGGACAGGGGGGGTCTCGGCTACACCTTC. The encoded protein is CASSSSDRGGLGYTF.

The chain joins TRBV7-9 to TRBJ1-5; TRBD1 matches 7 bases. The CDR3 is made up of 15 amino acids. After removal of 5 bases from V and 2 bases from J, the junction contained 6 bases not matched to a gene. CDR1 and CDR2 (germline): SEHNR, FQNEAQ (reference sequence). The CDR3 loop reads CASSPGDRGNQPQHF. In DNA form, the CDR3 reads TGTGCCAGCAGCCCCGGAGACAGGGGCAATCAGCCCCAGCATTTT.

This clone was recorded only once. This sequence joins TRBV30 and TRBJ1-1; 7 bases agree with TRBD1. The length of the CDR3 is 13 residues. J was trimmed by 4 bases and V by 1 base; bases with no gene match: 3. The germline gives CDR1 GTSNPN, CDR2 SVGIG (reference sequence). CDR3 sequence reads: CAWSESGGTEAFF. The CDR3 DNA follows: TGTGCCTGGAGTGAATCAGGGGGCACTGAAGCTTTCTTT.

This clone is a singleton in its sample. V and J are TRBV5-1 and TRBJ2-2; D not resolved. CDR1 and CDR2 (germline): SGHRS, YFSETQ. This CDR3 is built from 13 residues. Trimming pared 2 bases from V and 4 bases from J, leaving 6 bases between. This CDR3 reads CASSLTPTGELFF. Here the CDR3 DNA reads TGCGCCAGCAGCTTAACTCCCACCGGGGAGCTGTTTTTT.

In nucleotides, the CDR3 is TGTGCCAGCAGCTCAAGACAGGGCGCCTACAATGAGCAGTTCTTC. This encodes CASSSRQGAYNEQFF. The chain links TRBV5-8 to TRBJ2-1, with 7 bases matching TRBD1. CDR3 length: 15 amino acids. Germline V gives CDR1 SGHTS, CDR2 YDEGEE. V shed 3 bases, J shed 2 bases, and the junction held 5 bases outside the gene matches.

The chain links TRBV11-2 to TRBJ2-7; D not certain. Between the trimmed V and J ends, which lost 5 bases and 0 bases, there was a span of 23 bases. Germline CDR1 and CDR2: SGHAT and FQNNGV. CDR3 length equals 18 residues. In nucleotides, the CDR3 is TGTGCCAGCAGCCCCGTTTATAGGAGCCGCCCGAGCTCCTACGAGCAGTACTTC. Amino acid sequence: CASSPVYRSRPSSYEQYF.

V usage is TRBV6-1 and J usage is TRBJ2-2, with 10 bases that match TRBD1. CDR1 and CDR2 (germline): MNHNS, SASEGT. The ends lost 2 bases at V and 6 bases at J; junction bases unmatched: 3. The CDR3 sequence is 15 residues long. CDR3 amino acids: CASSEPGQGAGELFF. In DNA form, the CDR3 reads TGTGCCAGCAGTGAACCTGGACAGGGGGCCGGGGAGCTGTTTTTT.

The sample holds many counts of this clone. This chain connects TRBV9 to TRBJ2-7; possibly TRBD2 for D (6 bases). V shed 4 bases and J shed 5 bases, with 16 bases lying between them. Germline V gene sequence: CDR1 SGDLS, CDR2 YYNGEE. CDR3 length: 14 residues. The CDR3 DNA reads TGTGCCAGCAGCTTATGGGACTCCTTAGACGAGCAGTACTTC. Translated, it gives CASSLWDSLDEQYF.

CDR3 bases: TGTGCCAGCAGTTTATCCTCCGACAGGGAAGGAGCTTTCTTT. This codes for CASSLSSDREGAFF. The chain joins TRBV27 to TRBJ1-1; TRBD1 matches 7 bases. The length of the CDR3 is 14 residues. Germline values: CDR1 MNHEY, CDR2 SMNVEV (reference sequence). The V and J ends lost 0 bases and 10 bases, in that order; junction bases with no gene match: 8.

The chain combines TRBV6-5 with TRBJ1-5, with TRBD1 as a possible D gene (5 bases). The V and J ends lost 2 bases and 7 bases respectively, with 12 bases between them. This CDR3 region has 14 residues. Germline assignment: CDR1 MNHEY and CDR2 SVGAGI. The CDR3 region is CASSYGGMGQPQHF. CDR3 sequence (DNA): TGTGCCAGCAGTTACGGGGGGATGGGCCAGCCCCAGCATTTT.

This sequence joins TRBV7-2 and TRBJ2-2, with 7 positions matching TRBD1. V shed 6 bases and J 1 base; nucleotides not matched to a gene: 11. CDR1 SGHTA and CDR2 FQGNSA come from the germline V gene. There are 17 residues in the CDR3. Here the CDR3 DNA reads TGTGCCAGCAGGAGGACAGGACTCTCATTGAACACCGGGGAGCTGTTTTTT. It translates to CASRRTGLSLNTGELFF.

The chain joins TRBV7-2 to TRBJ1-1, with 9 bases aligning to TRBD1. Unmatched junction bases numbered 6, after V lost 5 bases and J lost 11 bases. This CDR3 has 12 residues. Germline V gene data show CDR1 as SGHTA and CDR2 as FQGNSA. CDR3 nucleotide sequence: TGTGCCAGCAGCCCACAGGGGGCGTTGGCTTTCTTT. It translates to CASSPQGALAFF. The whole variable domain, remainder taken from reference TRBV7-2 and TRBJ1-1, is GAGVSQSPSNKVTEKGKDVELRCDPISGHTALYWYRQSLGQGLEFLIYFQGNSAPDKSGLPSDRFSAERTGGSVSTLTIQRTQQEDSAVYLCASSPQGALAFFGQGTRLTVV.

V usage is TRBV19 and J usage is TRBJ1-1, with D uncertain. V was trimmed by 6 bases and J by 0 bases, leaving 8 bases between them. The CDR3 has 13 amino acids. The germline V gene has CDR1 LNHDA and CDR2 SQIVND (reference sequence). CDR3 coding DNA: TGTGCCAGTAGGTCGAGCATGAACACTGAAGCTTTCTTT. This encodes CASRSSMNTEAFF.

The rearrangement links TRBV19 to TRBJ2-7, with TRBD1 matching over 7 bases. Germline CDR1 and CDR2: LNHDA and SQIVND (reference sequence). V trimming: 6 bases; J trimming: 2 bases; junction bases outside the gene matches: 4. This CDR3 contains 13 residues. In DNA, the CDR3 is TGTGCCAGTAGCCCGGGACAGACCTACGAGCAGTACTTC. Translating gives CASSPGQTYEQYF.

In DNA, the CDR3 is TGTGCCAGCAGCCCCGGGGGGTGGGCCAAAAACATTCAGTACTTC. Translating it yields CASSPGGWAKNIQYF. The chain couples TRBV7-6 to TRBJ2-4, with 7 bases aligning to TRBD2. Germline CDR1 SGHVS, CDR2 FNYEAQ. The CDR3 is made up of 15 amino acids. Trimming at V came to 5 bases and at J to 1 base, leaving 5 bases not matched to a gene.

The J gene is TRBJ2-6, the V gene TRBV2; D not certain. With 3 bases removed from V and 1 base from J, the gap between germline ends came to 7 bases. Germline V lookup: CDR1 SNHLY, CDR2 FYNNEI. There are 15 residues in the CDR3. CDR3 DNA sequence: TGTGCCAGCAGTGAGAGGCCGTCTGGGGCCAACGTCCTGACTTTC. This sequence encodes CASSERPSGANVLTF.

The V and J genes are TRBV5-6 and TRBJ1-3; weak D call: TRBD1 (5 bases). The germline V gene has CDR1 SGHDT and CDR2 YYEEEE. V was pared by 1 base and J by 2 bases, with 22 bases between. The length of the CDR3 is 19 residues. In DNA form, the CDR3 reads TGTGCCAGCAGCTTGCGGTGGGGCAGCTCTTGGCTTACTGGAAACACCATATATTTT. The encoded protein is CASSLRWGSSWLTGNTIYF.